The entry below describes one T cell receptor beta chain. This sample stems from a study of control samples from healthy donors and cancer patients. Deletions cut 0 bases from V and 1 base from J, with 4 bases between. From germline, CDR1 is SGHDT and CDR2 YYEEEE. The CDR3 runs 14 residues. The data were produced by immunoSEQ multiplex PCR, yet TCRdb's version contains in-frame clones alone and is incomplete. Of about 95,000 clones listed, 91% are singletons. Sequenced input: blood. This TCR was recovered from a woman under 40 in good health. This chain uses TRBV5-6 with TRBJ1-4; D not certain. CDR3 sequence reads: CASSLVRTNEKLFF. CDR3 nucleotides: TGTGCCAGCAGCTTGGTCAGAACTAATGAAAAACTGTTTTTT.